This TCR beta chain was retrieved from a study of blood T cell repertoires in COVID-19. In the original processing: Amplification of reference gene primers provided the estimated nucleated cell counts. The data were produced by immunoSEQ multiplex PCR, yet TCRdb's version contains in-frame clones alone and is incomplete. That table supplies the V and J calls and clone size; D and trimming were determined from the DNA. The table records approximately 210,000 clones, roughly nine tenths of them present only once. This TCR was sampled from a middle-aged man with acute or convalescent COVID-19. Specimen: peripheral blood.

The chain's CDR3 is CAIREEDRGGDEQYF. As DNA, the CDR3 is TGTGCCATCAGGGAAGAGGACAGGGGTGGCGACGAGCAGTACTTC. The chain uses TRBV10-3 and TRBJ2-7; TRBD1 aligns across 9 bases. The CDR3 has 15 amino acids. V shed 6 bases, J shed 5 bases, and the junction held 11 bases outside the gene matches. Germline lookup yields CDR1 ENHRY and CDR2 SYGVKD.